Each of the 11 T cell receptor beta chains below was sequenced from the same sample in a study of monozygotic twins with inflammatory bowel disease. TCRdb reworked the 5' RACE reads into one entry per CDR3 protein, no DNA. Recorded for this sample: over 110,000 distinct CDR3 sequences. Sequencing used blood. These receptors were collected from a human donor with ulcerative colitis or Crohn's disease, or a healthy co-twin of an affected twin (not recorded which).

The chain joins TRBV2 to TRBJ1-5. The CDR3 runs to 13 residues. Germline V gene sequence: CDR1 SNHLY, CDR2 FYNNEI. The CDR3 loop is CASSEEGYQPQHF.

The rearrangement joins TRBV6-5 to TRBJ2-6; the D call of TRBD2 rests on TCRdb alone, since no DNA is present to check it. Germline lookup yields CDR1 MNHEY and CDR2 SVGAGI. The CDR3 loop spans 17 amino acids. This CDR3 is CASSYGRAHSGANVLTF.

This chain links TRBV6-5 with TRBJ2-3; the TCRdb D gene call, TRBD1, has no DNA to confirm it. The CDR3 is 17 residues long. The germline CDR1 and CDR2 sequences are MNHEY and SVGAGI. CDR3 region: CASSYSFVIGATDTQYF.

The rearrangement uses TRBV4-2 and TRBJ1-2. This CDR3 is 15 amino acids long. CDR1 and CDR2 (germline): LGHNA, YNFKEQ. The CDR3 region is CASSQDLTANYGYTF.

The chain links TRBV6-5 to TRBJ1-4; TCRdb calls TRBD1, which cannot be checked without DNA. CDR1 is MNHEY and CDR2 is SVGAGI in the germline V gene. The CDR3 spans 15 residues. The CDR3 protein is CASSYGSVRGEKLFF.

The CDR3 here is CASSVGTLATRTSGGYTQYF. The chain employs TRBV5-1 and TRBJ2-3; there is no DNA to check the TCRdb D call of TRBD2. Per the germline V gene, CDR1 is SGHRS and CDR2 is YFSETQ. This CDR3 is built from 20 residues.

The chain recombines TRBV18 with TRBJ1-2; the D gene TCRdb calls, TRBD1, cannot be checked with no DNA. The CDR3 length is 13 residues. The germline gives CDR1 KGHSH, CDR2 LQKENI. CDR3 residues: CASSPQGQGHYTF.

The chain couples TRBV20-1 to TRBJ1-2; TCRdb's D gene call, TRBD1, goes unchecked for lack of DNA. This CDR3 contains 16 residues. Germline-derived CDR1 and CDR2 are DFQATT and SNEGSKA (reference sequence). The CDR3 spells CSARKIRGTDNYGYTF.

This chain joins TRBV5-6 and TRBJ2-5. The CDR3 is 12 residues long. The germline gives CDR1 SGHDT, CDR2 YYEEEE. CDR3 sequence: CASSLFQETQYF.

CDR3 loop: CASSLIPTGAAEAFF. The V gene is TRBV5-1, the J gene TRBJ1-1; the TCRdb call, TRBD1, lacks DNA for checking. CDR1 SGHRS and CDR2 YFSETQ come from the germline V gene. The CDR3 is 15 residues long.

The gene calls are TRBV5-6 and TRBJ2-7; as DNA is missing, the TRBD1 call by TCRdb cannot be tested. The CDR3 is 14 amino acids. Germline assignment: CDR1 SGHDT and CDR2 YYEEEE. The CDR3 region is CASSGRQNYYEQYF. Complete variable domain (other parts from reference TRBV5-6 and TRBJ2-7): DAGVTQSPTHLIKTRGQQVTLRCSPKSGHDTVSWYQQALGQGPQFIFQYYEEEERQRGNFPDRFSGHQFPNYSSELNVNALLLGDSALYLCASSGRQNYYEQYFGPGTRLTVT.